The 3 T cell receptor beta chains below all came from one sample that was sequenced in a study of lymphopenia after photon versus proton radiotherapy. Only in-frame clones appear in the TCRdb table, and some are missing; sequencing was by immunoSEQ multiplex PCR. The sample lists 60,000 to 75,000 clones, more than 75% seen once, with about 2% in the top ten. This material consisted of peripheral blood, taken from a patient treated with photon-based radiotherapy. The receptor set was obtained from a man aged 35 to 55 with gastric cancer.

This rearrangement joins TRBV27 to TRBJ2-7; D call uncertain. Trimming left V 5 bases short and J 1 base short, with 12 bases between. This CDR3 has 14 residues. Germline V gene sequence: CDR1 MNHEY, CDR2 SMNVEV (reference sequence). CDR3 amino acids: CASSVRARSYEQYF. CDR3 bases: TGTGCCAGCAGTGTCCGGGCCCGATCCTACGAGCAGTACTTC.

The CDR3 sequence is CASSLEGAVDTQYF. In nucleotides, the CDR3 is TGCGCCAGCAGCTTGGAAGGGGCGGTCGATACGCAGTATTTT. The V and J genes are TRBV5-1 and TRBJ2-3, with a possible D match to TRBD1 (5 bases). Germline V gives CDR1 SGHRS, CDR2 YFSETQ. CDR3 length: 14 amino acids. V was clipped by 0 bases and J by 6 bases, with 11 bases between them.

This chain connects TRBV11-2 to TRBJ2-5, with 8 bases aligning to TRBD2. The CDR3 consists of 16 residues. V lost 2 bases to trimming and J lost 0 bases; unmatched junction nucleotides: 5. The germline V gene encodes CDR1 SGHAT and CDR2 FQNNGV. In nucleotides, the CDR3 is TGTGCCAGCAGCTTAATCGGCGGGGGGTACCAAGAGACCCAGTACTTC. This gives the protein CASSLIGGGYQETQYF.